A selection of T cell receptor beta chains follows, all from one sample in a study of blood T cells in healthy people across ages. TCRdb reprocessed the 5' RACE reads via MiXCR and lists one record per CDR3 protein. The table has about 800,000 distinct CDR3 sequences, approximately 25% seen once. This same sample was also taken into another study, of T cells of mothers and their children.

The sample taken for sequencing was blood. All receptors derive from a boy between 10 and 17 years old in good health. CDR3s include the opening cysteine and the closing phenylalanine or tryptophan. D genes are given only for firm matches. Size is omitted from some rows. Given values are once, few, many or a class for expanded clones.

TRBV18	few	TRBJ2-3	.	CASSQGVTDTQYF	TGTGCCAGCTCACAGGGGGTCACAGATACGCAGTATTTT
TRBV6-5	.	TRBJ1-1	TRBD1	CASRGTGRTEAFF	TGTGCCAGCAGGGGGACAGGGCGCACTGAAGCTTTCTTT
TRBV28	.	TRBJ2-3	.	CASRPDRSTDTQYF	TGTGCCAGCAGACCGGACAGATCCACAGATACGCAGTATTTT
TRBV20-1	.	TRBJ2-7	TRBD2	CSARDIGTRTSGVYEQYF	TGCAGTGCTAGAGATATTGGGACCAGGACTAGCGGAGTCTACGAGCAGTACTTC
TRBV6-5	.	TRBJ2-3	.	CASRFPDTDTQYF	TGTGCCAGTAGATTTCCTGACACAGATACGCAGTATTTT
TRBV15	few	TRBJ2-3	TRBD1	CATSRYITAGQVSTDTQYF	TGTGCCACCAGCAGATACATAACCGCGGGACAGGTCAGCACAGATACGCAGTATTTT
TRBV7-2	.	TRBJ2-7	.	CANSRGPGTLHEQYF	TGTGCCAACAGTAGGGGACCCGGGACTCTTCACGAGCAGTACTTC
TRBV4-3	few	TRBJ2-5	.	CASSQDWQQETQYF	TGCGCCAGCAGCCAAGATTGGCAGCAAGAGACCCAGTACTTC
TRBV4-1	few	TRBJ2-3	.	CASSQSASTDTQYF	TGCGCCAGCAGCCAAAGCGCTAGCACAGATACGCAGTATTTT
TRBV10-3	.	TRBJ2-1	.	CAISGPMYNEQFF	TGTGCCATCAGTGGTCCAATGTACAATGAGCAGTTCTTC
TRBV7-9	.	TRBJ2-3	.	CASSDTDRSTDTQYF	TGTGCCAGCAGCGATACCGACAGGTCCACAGATACGCAGTATTTT
TRBV28	few	TRBJ2-7	.	CASSSQFRGRPHEQYF	TGTGCCAGCAGTTCCCAATTTAGAGGGAGGCCCCACGAGCAGTACTTC
TRBV12-3/TRBV12-4	once	TRBJ2-5	TRBD2	CASSLGERERFF	TGTGCCAGCAGTTTAGGGGAGCGGGAGCGGTTCTTC
TRBV29-1	many	TRBJ1-2	.	CSVIDSNYGYTF	TGCAGCGTTATAGACAGTAACTATGGCTACACCTTC
TRBV27	.	TRBJ1-4	TRBD1	CASSSRYDRDLTF	TGTGCCAGCAGTTCCCGCTATGACAGGGACCTCACTTTT
TRBV6-2/TRBV6-3	.	TRBJ2-7	.	CASSSGHTLSYEQYF	TGTGCCAGCAGTTCGGGACACACTTTATCCTACGAGCAGTACTTC
TRBV29-1	.	TRBJ1-4	TRBD1	CSVYRGGTNEKLFF	TGCAGCGTTTACAGGGGCGGAACTAATGAAAAACTGTTTTTT